This T cell receptor beta chain was recovered during a study of T cell clusters in autoimmune cytopenias. Across the whole study: A median age of 59 years and mean of about 50 years characterized healthy donor controls.

The length of the CDR3 is 13 residues. Germline V lookup: CDR1 MNHNS, CDR2 SASEGT. Multiplex touch-down PCR amplified TRB using TRB-A and TRB-B pools in one tube. TCRdb processed the multiplex PCR reads again and assigns one entry to each CDR3 protein, with no DNA. The listing records 12,000 or so distinct CDR3 sequences. Each sample's input was 250 ng genomic DNA, 38,000 or so genome equivalents. These same records also appear under a second study, on T cell repertoires in aging, cancer and after chemotherapy.

This TCR was sampled from a human donor in good health. Sequencing was carried out using peripheral blood. The rearrangement joins TRBV6-1 to TRBJ1-5; with no DNA, the TCRdb D assignment of TRBD1 cannot be verified. CDR3 sequence: CASSRGSNQPQHF.